Listed below are T cell receptor beta chains from one sample, sequenced in a study of regulatory T cells in long-lasting Graves disease. Each CDR3 protein gets one entry after TCRdb re-called the multiplex PCR reads with MiXCR. In the table there are 350,000 to 500,000 distinct CDR3 sequences, under 25% of which are singletons. This specimen consisted of peripheral blood mononuclear cells (PBMCs), obtained when the disease was refractory, from a patient treated with antithyroid drugs. The receptors stem from a female donor with Graves disease. CDR3s include the opening cysteine and the closing phenylalanine or tryptophan. D genes are given only for firm matches. Clone size is shown for a subset of rows, as once, few, many or a class of expanded clone.

D: TRBD1; J: TRBJ2-7; V: TRBV12-3/TRBV12-4; size: many; DNA: TGTGCCAGCAGAGTACAGGGGGCGGGCGAGCAGTACTTC; CDR3: CASRVQGAGEQYF
D: -; J: TRBJ2-7; V: TRBV6-1; size: many; DNA: TGTGCCAGCACCCAGGTGGGGGGCCCCTACGAGCAGTACTTC; CDR3: CASTQVGGPYEQYF
D: -; J: TRBJ1-4; V: TRBV3-1; size: few; DNA: TGTGCCAGCAGCCTCAGACAGGCAACTAATGAAAAACTGTTTTTT; CDR3: CASSLRQATNEKLFF
D: -; J: TRBJ2-4; V: TRBV6-1; size: -; DNA: TGTGCCGGCACTCCGACAGGGCGGGGTACCAAAAACATTCAGTACTTC; CDR3: CAGTPTGRGTKNIQYF
D: -; J: TRBJ2-7; V: TRBV20-1; size: many; DNA: TGCAGTGCTAGTAATGGGGGGAACTCCTACGAGCAGTACTTC; CDR3: CSASNGGNSYEQYF
D: TRBD1; J: TRBJ2-5; V: TRBV5-6; size: -; DNA: TGTGCCAGCAGCTTACAGGGGCAAGAGTCCCAGTACTTC; CDR3: CASSLQGQESQYF
D: -; J: TRBJ1-5; V: TRBV19; size: few; DNA: TGTGCCAGTAGTTGGGGGACACTAGTGGGCAATCAGCCCCAGCATTTT; CDR3: CASSWGTLVGNQPQHF
D: -; J: TRBJ2-7; V: TRBV28; size: many; DNA: TGTGCCAGCAGTTTCGACAGATCGGTCTACGAGCAGTACTTC; CDR3: CASSFDRSVYEQYF
D: -; J: TRBJ2-5; V: TRBV6-2/TRBV6-3; size: -; DNA: TGTGCCAGCAGTTACAGGGGAGAAGAGACCCAGTACTTC; CDR3: CASSYRGEETQYF
D: -; J: TRBJ2-2; V: TRBV2; size: many; DNA: TGTGCCAGCAGTGAATTCAGGGCCGGGGAGCTGTTTTTT; CDR3: CASSEFRAGELFF
D: -; J: TRBJ2-5; V: TRBV11-2; size: many; DNA: TGTGCCAGCAGCTTAGTACAGGGTGAAGAGACCCAGTACTTC; CDR3: CASSLVQGEETQYF
D: -; J: TRBJ2-2; V: TRBV29-1; size: few; DNA: TGCAGCGTTTCGGATACAGGAGCCGGGGAGCTGTTTTTT; CDR3: CSVSDTGAGELFF
D: -; J: TRBJ2-1; V: TRBV7-3; size: -; DNA: TGTGCCAGCAGCTCAACAGGGTTCGATGAGCAGTTCTTC; CDR3: CASSSTGFDEQFF
D: TRBD1; J: TRBJ2-7; V: TRBV6-1; size: -; DNA: TGTGCCAGCAGTAGGACAGGGGGCAACAACGAGCAGTACTTC; CDR3: CASSRTGGNNEQYF
D: -; J: TRBJ1-1; V: TRBV20-1; size: -; DNA: TGCAGTGCTAGATTGACGAGGTTGGTCACTGAAGCTTTCTTT; CDR3: CSARLTRLVTEAFF
D: -; J: TRBJ1-6; V: TRBV28; size: many; DNA: TGTGCCAGCAGGCCGGACCTGGCACCCCTCCACTTT; CDR3: CASRPDLAPLHF
D: -; J: TRBJ1-2; V: TRBV28; size: many; DNA: TGTGCCAGCAGTTTATTGGGGGCACGAGGCTACACCTTC; CDR3: CASSLLGARGYTF
D: -; J: TRBJ2-5; V: TRBV3-1; size: many; DNA: TGTGCCAGCAGCCATAGGGGGCAAGAGACCCAGTACTTC; CDR3: CASSHRGQETQYF
D: TRBD1; J: TRBJ2-7; V: TRBV15; size: few; DNA: TGTGCCACCAGCAGAGATCAGGGGGACGGGCATGAGCAGTACTTC; CDR3: CATSRDQGDGHEQYF
D: TRBD1; J: TRBJ2-4; V: TRBV18; size: few; DNA: TGTGCCAGCTCACCGTTGAGACAGGGGGCCAAAAACATTCAGTACTTC; CDR3: CASSPLRQGAKNIQYF
D: -; J: TRBJ2-7; V: TRBV25-1; size: -; DNA: TGTGCCAGCACAGGGAAGGTGGCCTACGAGCAGTACTTC; CDR3: CASTGKVAYEQYF
D: -; J: TRBJ1-6; V: TRBV2; size: many; DNA: TGTGCCAGCAGCACGGACTCAAGAAGCTCCTATAATTCACCCCTCCACTTT; CDR3: CASSTDSRSSYNSPLHF
D: -; J: TRBJ2-7; V: TRBV3-1; size: many; DNA: TGTGCCAGCAGCTCCACTTCTAGAGACGAGCAGTACTTC; CDR3: CASSSTSRDEQYF
D: -; J: TRBJ1-2; V: TRBV12-3/TRBV12-4; size: -; DNA: TGTGCCAGCAGCCAAATCACGGAGAACTATGGCTACACCTTC; CDR3: CASSQITENYGYTF
D: TRBD1; J: TRBJ2-5; V: TRBV5-5; size: -; DNA: TGCGCCAGCAGCTTTGGGACAGGGGACCAAGAGACCCAGTACTTC; CDR3: CASSFGTGDQETQYF
D: -; J: TRBJ1-2; V: TRBV28; size: many; DNA: TGTGCCAGCAGTACCCCGGCGGGGGGCTTTCTCTATGGCTACACCTTC; CDR3: CASSTPAGGFLYGYTF
D: -; J: TRBJ1-2; V: TRBV6-1; size: few; DNA: TGTGCCAGCAGAGCCGGGGCCGACATCGGCGGCTACACCTTC; CDR3: CASRAGADIGGYTF
D: -; J: TRBJ2-5; V: TRBV7-3; size: -; DNA: TGTGCCAGCAGCTTGGACATCGGGAAGACCCAGTACTTC; CDR3: CASSLDIGKTQYF
D: -; J: TRBJ2-2; V: TRBV20-1; size: few; DNA: TGCAGTGCTAGTGTCAGGCTCGGGGAGCTGTTTTTT; CDR3: CSASVRLGELFF
D: TRBD1; J: TRBJ1-5; V: TRBV2; size: many; DNA: TGTGCCAGCATAACGGACAGGGAAGGCAATCAGCCCCAGCATTTT; CDR3: CASITDREGNQPQHF
D: TRBD1; J: TRBJ2-5; V: TRBV28; size: medium-sized; DNA: TGTGCCAGCAGTTCCCCGACAGGGGGGAGTAGCCAAGAGACCCAGTACTTC; CDR3: CASSSPTGGSSQETQYF
D: -; J: TRBJ1-1; V: TRBV7-2; size: few; DNA: TGTGCCAGCAGCTTTTTAGGGAGTAGGAACACTGAAGCTTTCTTT; CDR3: CASSFLGSRNTEAFF
D: TRBD1; J: TRBJ1-1; V: TRBV29-1; size: many; DNA: TGCAGCGTAGGACAGGGAGTAGTTACTGAAGCTTTCTTT; CDR3: CSVGQGVVTEAFF
D: -; J: TRBJ2-7; V: TRBV27; size: -; DNA: TGTGCCAGCGGCCCTCCGGCTGAGCAGTACTTC; CDR3: CASGPPAEQYF
D: -; J: TRBJ1-1; V: TRBV28; size: many; DNA: TGTGCCAGTACCTTACAGGGAAACACTGAAGCTTTCTTT; CDR3: CASTLQGNTEAFF
D: TRBD1; J: TRBJ1-5; V: TRBV27; size: many; DNA: TGTGCCAGCAGTAGTCCCGGGACAGGGAACAATCAGCCCCAGCATTTT; CDR3: CASSSPGTGNNQPQHF